This TCR beta chain was sequenced during a study of T cells in Graves' hyperthyroidism and ophthalmopathy. As regards this clonotype: What it recognizes is unknown.

From RNA transcripts, TCR beta CDR3 regions were amplified. Researchers ran a first-round RT-PCR on the TCR CDR3 using the HTBI primer set. TCRdb itself ran the multiplex PCR reads through MiXCR, one entry per CDR3 protein. This repertoire shows over 650,000 distinct CDR3 sequences, about 45% found once; its top ten account for under 8%. Study-wide results and limits: With a median lead of 6.5 months before onset, the model predicted ophthalmopathy.

Germline CDR1 reads MGHDK; CDR2 reads SYGVNS. V lost 6 bases to trimming and J lost 6 bases, with 12 bases between them. CDR3 length: 14 amino acids. The receptor's source is an adult man with Graves' disease, either hyperthyroidism or ophthalmopathy (not recorded which). The source material was peripheral blood or thyroid tissue (not recorded which). The chain is built from TRBV25-1 and TRBJ1-6; D is unresolved. CDR3 amino acids: CASRGRHFNSPLHF. The CDR3 DNA reads as TGTGCCAGCAGAGGTCGGCATTTTAATTCACCCCTCCACTTT.